This TCR beta chain was captured in a study of patients and donors after allogeneic stem cell transplantation. TCRdb processed the RT-PCR reads anew with MiXCR; each CDR3 protein has one entry. The sample comprises approximately 90,000 distinct CDR3 sequences, around 5% of which are singletons, and about 2.5% rests with the top ten. This clonotype was observed at least ten times. The V end was cut by 7 bases, the J end by 4 bases, with 10 bases between. The CDR3 has 13 amino acids. The clonotype originates from a human donor who was either an allogeneic HSCT recipient or a stem cell or donor lymphocyte infusion donor (not recorded which). It is not recorded whose cells these are; they may come from a transplant donor. Sequencing was performed on blood, either unsorted or a sorted T cell fraction (not recorded which). V and J are TRBV12-3 or TRBV12-4 and TRBJ2-2; D is perhaps TRBD2 (6 bases). The CDR3 spells CASTATSTGELFF. CDR3 nucleotide sequence: TGTGCCAGCACCGCGACTAGCACCGGGGAGCTGTTTTTT.